This TCR beta chain was retrieved from a study of cytomegalovirus exposure and HLA in healthy donors. PCR employed 60 Vbeta and 13 Jbeta primers. Original handling: Among the unique TCR beta chains that a later analysis counted, some 73 million in all, roughly 9.9 million were shared. Here immunoSEQ multiplex PCR was the method, and the copy in TCRdb shows in-frame clones only, minus some. The DNA gave D and trimming, while V, J and clone size come from that table. This sample has some 200,000 clones, with about 80% found just once. General study points: Per a prior analysis, the majority of TCR beta V segments were productive roughly 90% or roughly 30% of the time. Further analysis, carried out later, found HLA-associated TCR beta chains more clonally expanded than equally common other chains. Upon later analysis, TCR association rates were observed to vary by HLA locus, being highest for DRB1 and lowest for HLA-C.

With regard to this clone: Its target is not known.

Sequenced: PBMCs. The receptor's source is a boy between 10 and 17 years old in good health and CMV-seronegative.

The CDR3 DNA reads TGTGCCAGCAGCTTAAGCACCGGGAGAGAGACCCAGTACTTC. The encoded protein is CASSLSTGRETQYF. V and J are TRBV7-6 and TRBJ2-5, with D perhaps TRBD2 (6 bases). The V end was cut by 2 bases, the J end by 4 bases, with 11 bases between. CDR1 and CDR2 (germline): SGHVS, FNYEAQ. The CDR3 is 14 residues long.